This T cell receptor beta chain was documented in a study of T-cell memory formation after mild COVID-19. V was cut by 5 bases and J by 5 bases, with 9 bases left in between. CDR3 size: 12 residues. Constant-segment-primed 5'RACE gave TCR alpha and TCR beta cDNA libraries with sample barcodes and UMIs. TCRdb re-called the 5' RACE reads with MiXCR, one entry per CDR3 protein. The sample consists of tens of thousands of distinct CDR3 sequences, about 15% of them appearing once. The V call is TRBV12-3 or TRBV12-4, the J call TRBJ2-5; no definite D call. Sequencing was done on a sample of PBMCs or a T cell subset sorted from them (not recorded which). This receptor was obtained from a man aged 18 to 29 who had mild COVID-19 (a few samples of this study predate the infection). Cell type and time point are not known. CDR3 nucleotides: TGTGCCAGCAGTCCGGACGGTGAGACCCAGTACTTC. This codes for CASSPDGETQYF.